This TCR beta chain was sequenced for a study of T cell repertoires in cytomegalovirus infection. The wider study: Public signatures in TCR beta pointed to CMV infection and matching HLA type.

Using its own MiXCR run on the reads, TCRdb lists one record per CDR3 protein. The sample carries around 450,000 distinct CDR3 sequences, under 40% recorded once. Of note for this clonotype: Its antigen is not known.

V was cut by 3 bases and J by 5 bases, with 8 bases left in between. There are 13 residues in the CDR3. Germline V gene lookup returns CDR1 MDHEN and CDR2 SYDVKM. Findings and limits, study-wide: Dominant in the ex vivo response were TCR beta clonotypes restricted by HLA-C and specific for CMV.

Sequencing was done on a sample of PBMCs. The chain recombines TRBV28 with TRBJ1-5, with unresolved D. This TCR was recovered from a human donor in good health (CMV status not recorded). Some clones in this sample may be carry-over from other donors' samples. CDR3 DNA sequence: TGTGCCAGCAGTTTCAGGAAAGATCAGCCCCAGCATTTT. Translated, it gives CASSFRKDQPQHF.